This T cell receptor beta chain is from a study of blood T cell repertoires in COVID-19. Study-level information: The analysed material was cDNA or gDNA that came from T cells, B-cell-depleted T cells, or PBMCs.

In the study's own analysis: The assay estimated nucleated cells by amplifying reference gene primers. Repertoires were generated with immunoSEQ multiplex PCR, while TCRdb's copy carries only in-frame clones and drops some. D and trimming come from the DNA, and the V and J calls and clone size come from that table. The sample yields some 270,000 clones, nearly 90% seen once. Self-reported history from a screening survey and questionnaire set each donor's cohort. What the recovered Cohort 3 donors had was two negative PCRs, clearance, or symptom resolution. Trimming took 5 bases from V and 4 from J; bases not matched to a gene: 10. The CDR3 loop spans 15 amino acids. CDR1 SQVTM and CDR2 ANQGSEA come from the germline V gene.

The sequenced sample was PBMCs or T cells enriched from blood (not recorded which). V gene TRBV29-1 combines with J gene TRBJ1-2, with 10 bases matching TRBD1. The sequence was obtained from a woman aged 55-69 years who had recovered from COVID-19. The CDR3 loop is CSVNGQGEVGYGYTF. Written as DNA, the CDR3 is TGCAGCGTTAATGGACAGGGGGAGGTTGGCTATGGCTACACCTTC.